This T cell receptor (beta chain) was identified in a study of T cell repertoires in cytomegalovirus infection. Study-level background: Peptides in the study included HLA-C-restricted and HLA-B-restricted CMV epitopes. Carrying CMV and the relevant HLA type showed in public TCR beta signatures. Regarding the study as a whole: What dominated the ex vivo response were HLA-C-restricted CMV-specific TCR beta clonotypes.

Concerning this clonotype itself: Its specificity is unknown.

CDR1 is MNHEY, CDR2 SVGAGI, per germline. Trimming left V 8 bases short and J 5 bases short, with 18 bases between. This CDR3 is 15 amino acids long. One entry per CDR3 protein results from TCRdb running MiXCR on the reads. The sample consists of approximately 470,000 distinct CDR3 sequences, about 44% of them appearing once. This chain connects TRBV6-5 to TRBJ2-2; D is possibly TRBD1 (6 bases). This clonotype originated in a human donor in good health (CMV status not recorded). Some clones in this sample may be carry-over from other donors' samples. Sequenced material: cultured PBMCs, taken from culture after CMV antigen stimulation. The CDR3 region is CASATRGVGTGELFF. In DNA, the CDR3 is TGTGCCAGCGCTACCAGGGGAGTAGGGACCGGGGAGCTGTTTTTT.